These T cell receptor beta chains were read from a single sample in a study of technical replicates of blood from a few donors. Sequencing was performed with immunoSEQ multiplex PCR; in TCRdb, only in-frame clones are kept and a portion is missing. Counted here are 70,000 to 85,000 clones, 95% to 96% occurring once; the ten biggest clones make up less than 0.25%. Material: T cells isolated from PBMCs. The receptors here all came from a human donor in good health. Both conserved end residues are part of each CDR3. The order of the fields is V gene, J gene, clone size, D gene, CDR3 protein, CDR3 DNA. A D gene is named only where the DNA matches it firmly. Size values are once, few and many counts, or a class for expanded clones, and some rows have none.

v_gene: TRBV9
j_gene: TRBJ2-3
abundance: NA
d_gene: NA
CDR3aa: CASRGGAGLPSSTDTQYF
CDR3nt: TGTGCCAGCAGGGGGGGGGCAGGGCTCCCCTCTAGCACAGATACGCAGTATTTT

v_gene: TRBV14
j_gene: TRBJ2-7
abundance: NA
d_gene: NA
CDR3aa: CASSQVGGRHEQYF
CDR3nt: TGTGCCAGCAGCCAAGTGGGGGGACGGCACGAGCAGTACTTC

v_gene: TRBV6-6
j_gene: TRBJ1-2
abundance: NA
d_gene: NA
CDR3aa: CASSRGGASYGYTF
CDR3nt: TGTGCCAGCAGCCGCGGGGGGGCCAGCTATGGCTACACCTTC

v_gene: TRBV6-6
j_gene: TRBJ2-7
abundance: NA
d_gene: NA
CDR3aa: CASSFQPRGYEQYF
CDR3nt: TGTGCCAGCAGTTTCCAACCCAGGGGCTACGAGCAGTACTTC

v_gene: TRBV7-6
j_gene: TRBJ1-1
abundance: NA
d_gene: NA
CDR3aa: CASSLGSRNTEAFF
CDR3nt: TGTGCCAGCAGCTTAGGCTCCAGGAACACTGAAGCTTTCTTT

v_gene: TRBV10-3
j_gene: TRBJ2-5
abundance: NA
d_gene: NA
CDR3aa: CAISNPETSMVETQYF
CDR3nt: TGTGCCATCTCAAACCCCGAGACATCCATGGTAGAGACCCAGTACTTC

v_gene: TRBV30
j_gene: TRBJ2-7
abundance: NA
d_gene: TRBD1
CDR3aa: CAWSDRAYEQYF
CDR3nt: TGTGCCTGGAGCGACAGGGCCTACGAGCAGTACTTC

v_gene: TRBV28
j_gene: TRBJ2-7
abundance: NA
d_gene: NA
CDR3aa: CASSLGGYEQYF
CDR3nt: TGTGCCAGCAGTTTAGGGGGGTACGAGCAGTACTTC

v_gene: TRBV28
j_gene: TRBJ2-7
abundance: NA
d_gene: NA
CDR3aa: CASSFPDYEQYF
CDR3nt: TGTGCCAGCAGTTTTCCAGACTACGAGCAGTACTTC

v_gene: TRBV7-9
j_gene: TRBJ2-7
abundance: NA
d_gene: NA
CDR3aa: CASSLAIQYEQYF
CDR3nt: TGTGCCAGCAGCTTAGCGATCCAGTACGAGCAGTACTTC

v_gene: TRBV6-6
j_gene: TRBJ2-7
abundance: NA
d_gene: NA
CDR3aa: CASSYPGLVDEQYF
CDR3nt: TGTGCCAGCAGCTACCCGGGTTTGGTGGACGAGCAGTACTTC

v_gene: TRBV7-8
j_gene: TRBJ2-7
abundance: NA
d_gene: TRBD1
CDR3aa: CASSPDRAYEQYF
CDR3nt: TGTGCCAGCAGCCCGGACAGGGCCTACGAGCAGTACTTC

v_gene: TRBV6-5
j_gene: TRBJ2-5
abundance: NA
d_gene: TRBD1
CDR3aa: CASSSQGGQETQYF
CDR3nt: TGTGCCAGCAGCTCACAGGGGGGTCAGGAGACCCAGTACTTC

v_gene: TRBV5-1
j_gene: TRBJ2-5
abundance: NA
d_gene: TRBD2
CDR3aa: CASSLTGGSGETQYF
CDR3nt: TGCGCCAGCAGCTTGACGGGAGGGTCCGGAGAGACCCAGTACTTC

v_gene: TRBV6-5
j_gene: TRBJ2-4
abundance: NA
d_gene: TRBD2
CDR3aa: CASSRGGAKNIQYF
CDR3nt: TGTGCCAGCAGTCGCGGGGGGGCCAAAAACATTCAGTACTTC

v_gene: TRBV2
j_gene: TRBJ2-7
abundance: NA
d_gene: NA
CDR3aa: CASSRERYEQYF
CDR3nt: TGTGCCAGCAGCCGGGAGCGGTACGAGCAGTACTTC

v_gene: TRBV12-5
j_gene: TRBJ2-1
abundance: NA
d_gene: TRBD2
CDR3aa: CASSAAGVNEQFF
CDR3nt: TGTGCTAGTAGTGCAGCGGGAGTGAACGAGCAGTTCTTC

v_gene: TRBV10-2
j_gene: TRBJ2-7
abundance: NA
d_gene: NA
CDR3aa: CASSLFRDTFSYEQYF
CDR3nt: TGCGCCAGCAGCCTGTTCCGGGACACCTTCTCCTACGAGCAGTACTTC

v_gene: TRBV7-9
j_gene: TRBJ2-7
abundance: once
d_gene: TRBD1
CDR3aa: CASSSDRGLGEQYF
CDR3nt: TGTGCCAGCAGCTCGGACAGGGGGCTCGGTGAGCAGTACTTC

v_gene: TRBV27
j_gene: TRBJ2-7
abundance: NA
d_gene: TRBD2
CDR3aa: CASKAGVQTYEQYF
CDR3nt: TGTGCCAGCAAAGCGGGAGTCCAAACCTACGAGCAGTACTTC